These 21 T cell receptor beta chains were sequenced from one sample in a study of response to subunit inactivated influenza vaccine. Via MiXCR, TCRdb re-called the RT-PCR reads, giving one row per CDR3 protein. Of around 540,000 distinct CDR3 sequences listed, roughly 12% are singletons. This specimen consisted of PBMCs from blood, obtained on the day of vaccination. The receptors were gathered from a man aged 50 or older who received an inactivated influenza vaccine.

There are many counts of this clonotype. The DNA of the CDR3 is TGTGCCAGCAGCCGCGCTTGGGACAGGGTAGCTGAAGCTTTCTTT. It translates to CASSRAWDRVAEAFF. The chain carries TRBV6-1 and TRBJ1-1; TRBD1 matches at 9 bases. The CDR3 runs 15 residues. In germline, CDR1 is MNHNS, CDR2 SASEGT. Trimming removed 6 bases from V and 6 bases from J; junction bases left unmatched: 11.

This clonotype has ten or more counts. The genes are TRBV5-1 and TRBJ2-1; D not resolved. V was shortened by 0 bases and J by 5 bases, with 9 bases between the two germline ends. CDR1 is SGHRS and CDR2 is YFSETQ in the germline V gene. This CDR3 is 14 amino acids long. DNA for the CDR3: TGCGCCAGCAGCTTGGAAGGACGAAACAATGAGCAGTTCTTC. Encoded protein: CASSLEGRNNEQFF.

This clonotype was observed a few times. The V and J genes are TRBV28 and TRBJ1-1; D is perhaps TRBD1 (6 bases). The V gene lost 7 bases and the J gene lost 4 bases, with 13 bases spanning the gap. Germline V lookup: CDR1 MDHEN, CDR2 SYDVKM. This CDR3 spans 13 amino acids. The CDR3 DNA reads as TGTGCCAGCAATACAGGGTGGGGCACTGAAGCTTTCTTT. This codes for CASNTGWGTEAFF. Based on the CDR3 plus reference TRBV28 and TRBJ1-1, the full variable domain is DVKVTQSSRYLVKRTGEKVFLECVQDMDHENMFWYRQDPGLGLRLIYFSYDVKMKEKGDIPEGYSVSREKKERFSLILESASTNQTSMYLCASNTGWGTEAFFGQGTRLTVV.

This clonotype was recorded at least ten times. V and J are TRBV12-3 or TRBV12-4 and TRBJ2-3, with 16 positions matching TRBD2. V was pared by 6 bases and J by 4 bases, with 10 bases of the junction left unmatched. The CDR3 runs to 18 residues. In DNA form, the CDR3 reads TGTGCCAGCAGCCCCGGGACTAGCGGGGGGGTGTGGTCAGATACGCAGTATTTT. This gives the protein CASSPGTSGGVWSDTQYF.

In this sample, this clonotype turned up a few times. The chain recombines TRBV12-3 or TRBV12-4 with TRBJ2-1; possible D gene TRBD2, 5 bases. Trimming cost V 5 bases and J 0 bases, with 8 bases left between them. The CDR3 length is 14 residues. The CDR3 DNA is TGTGCCAGCAGTAGCGGCCCCTCCTACAATGAGCAGTTCTTC. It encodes CASSSGPSYNEQFF.

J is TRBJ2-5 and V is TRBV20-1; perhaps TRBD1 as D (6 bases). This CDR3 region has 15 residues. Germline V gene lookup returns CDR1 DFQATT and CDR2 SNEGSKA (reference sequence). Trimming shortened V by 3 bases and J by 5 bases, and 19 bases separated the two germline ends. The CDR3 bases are TGCAGTGCTAGGAGCGGACAGCTCCGTGGGGAGACCCAGTACTTC. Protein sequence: CSARSGQLRGETQYF.

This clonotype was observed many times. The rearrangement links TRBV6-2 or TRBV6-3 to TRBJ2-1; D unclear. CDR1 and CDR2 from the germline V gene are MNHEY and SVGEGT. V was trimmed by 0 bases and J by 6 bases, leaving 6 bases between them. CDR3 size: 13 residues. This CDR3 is CASSYSGANEQFF. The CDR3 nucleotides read TGTGCCAGCAGTTACTCAGGAGCCAATGAGCAGTTCTTC.

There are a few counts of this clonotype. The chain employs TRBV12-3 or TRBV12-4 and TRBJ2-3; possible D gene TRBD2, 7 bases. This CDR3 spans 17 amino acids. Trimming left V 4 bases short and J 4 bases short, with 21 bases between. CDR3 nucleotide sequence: TGTGCCAGCAGTTGGGGGGGCGGGTTTAAGTTAGCAGATACGCAGTATTTT. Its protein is CASSWGGGFKLADTQYF.

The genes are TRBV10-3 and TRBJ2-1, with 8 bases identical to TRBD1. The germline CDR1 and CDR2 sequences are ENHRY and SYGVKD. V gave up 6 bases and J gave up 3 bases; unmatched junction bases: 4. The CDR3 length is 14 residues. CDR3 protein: CAIRGQANYNEQFF. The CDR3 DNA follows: TGTGCCATCAGGGGACAGGCTAACTACAATGAGCAGTTCTTC.

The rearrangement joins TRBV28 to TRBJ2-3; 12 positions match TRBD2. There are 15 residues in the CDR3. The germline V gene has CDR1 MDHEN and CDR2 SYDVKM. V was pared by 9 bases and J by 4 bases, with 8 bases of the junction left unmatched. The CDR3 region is CASLTSGGIADTQYF. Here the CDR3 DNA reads TGTGCCAGTCTTACTAGCGGGGGGATCGCAGATACGCAGTATTTT.

This CDR3 is CASSFAGTGASGYTF. CDR3 in DNA: TGTGCCAGCAGCTTTGCAGGGACAGGGGCCTCTGGCTACACCTTC. The chain has TRBV7-2 and TRBJ1-2, with 10 bases aligning to TRBD1. Germline V gene sequence: CDR1 SGHTA, CDR2 FQGNSA. The CDR3 loop spans 15 amino acids. V lost 3 bases and J lost 7; bases outside the gene matches: 8.

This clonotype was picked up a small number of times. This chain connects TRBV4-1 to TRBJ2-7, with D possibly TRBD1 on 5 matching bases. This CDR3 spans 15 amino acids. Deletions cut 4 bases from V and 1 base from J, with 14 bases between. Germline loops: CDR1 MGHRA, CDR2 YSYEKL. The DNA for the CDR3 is TGCGCCAGCAGCCTCACGGACACAGCATCCTACGAGCAGTACTTC. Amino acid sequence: CASSLTDTASYEQYF.

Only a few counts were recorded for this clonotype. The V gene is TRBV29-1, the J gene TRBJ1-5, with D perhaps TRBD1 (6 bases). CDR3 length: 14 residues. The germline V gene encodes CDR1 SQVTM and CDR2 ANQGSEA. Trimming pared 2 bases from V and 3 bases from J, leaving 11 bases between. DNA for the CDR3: TGCAGCGTTGAACCGGACAGTGCCAATCAGCCCCAGCATTTT. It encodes CSVEPDSANQPQHF. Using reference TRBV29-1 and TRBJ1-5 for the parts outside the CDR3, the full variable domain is SAVISQKPSRDICQRGTSLTIQCQVDSQVTMMFWYRQQPGQSLTLIATANQGSEATYESGFVIDKFPISRPNLTFSTLTVSNMSPEDSSIYLCSVEPDSANQPQHFGDGTRLSIL.

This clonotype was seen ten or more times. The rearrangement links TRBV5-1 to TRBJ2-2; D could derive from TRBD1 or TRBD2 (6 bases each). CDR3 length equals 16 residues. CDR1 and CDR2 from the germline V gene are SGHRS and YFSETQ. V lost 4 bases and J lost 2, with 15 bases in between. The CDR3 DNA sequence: TGCGCCAGCAGCCCCCTAGGGGGAGGTAACACCGGGGAGCTGTTTTTT. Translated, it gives CASSPLGGGNTGELFF.

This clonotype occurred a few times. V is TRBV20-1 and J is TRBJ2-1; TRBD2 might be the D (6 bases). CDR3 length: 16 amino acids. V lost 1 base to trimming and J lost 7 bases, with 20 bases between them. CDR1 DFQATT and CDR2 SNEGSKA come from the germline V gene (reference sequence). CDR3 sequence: CSARGGEIEVRNEQFF. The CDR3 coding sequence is TGCAGTGCTAGAGGGGGGGAAATAGAGGTGAGGAATGAGCAGTTCTTC.

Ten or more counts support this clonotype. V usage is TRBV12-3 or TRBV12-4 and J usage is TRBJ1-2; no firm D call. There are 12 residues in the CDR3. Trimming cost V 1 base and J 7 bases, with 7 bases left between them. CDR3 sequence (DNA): TGTGCCAGCAGTTTAGGATACAGTGGCTACACCTTC. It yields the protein CASSLGYSGYTF.

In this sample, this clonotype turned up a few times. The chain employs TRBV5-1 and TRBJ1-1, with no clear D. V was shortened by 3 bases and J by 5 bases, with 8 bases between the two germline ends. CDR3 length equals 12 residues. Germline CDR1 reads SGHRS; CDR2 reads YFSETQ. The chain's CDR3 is CASSSDWTEAFF. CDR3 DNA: TGCGCCAGCAGCTCGGACTGGACTGAAGCTTTCTTT.

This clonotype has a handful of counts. The CDR3 nucleotides read TGTGCCAGCACGTTGGGACAGGAGAGTAATGAAAAACTGTTTTTT. Translation gives CASTLGQESNEKLFF. V is TRBV18 and J is TRBJ1-4; 8 nucleotides align to TRBD1. There are 15 residues in the CDR3. J gave up 4 bases and V 8 bases, and 9 bases lay outside the gene matches. Germline V gives CDR1 KGHSH, CDR2 LQKENI.

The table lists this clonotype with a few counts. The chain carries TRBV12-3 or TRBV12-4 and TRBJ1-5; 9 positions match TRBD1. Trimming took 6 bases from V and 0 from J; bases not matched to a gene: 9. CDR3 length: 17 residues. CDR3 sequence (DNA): TGTGCCAGCAGCCTAGACAGGGGGGTTTATAGCAATCAGCCCCAGCATTTT. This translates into CASSLDRGVYSNQPQHF.

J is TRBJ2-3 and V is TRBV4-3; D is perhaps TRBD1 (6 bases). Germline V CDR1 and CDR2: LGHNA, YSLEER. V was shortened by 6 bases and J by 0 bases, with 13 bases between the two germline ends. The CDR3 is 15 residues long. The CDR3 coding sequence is TGCGCCAGCAGAACAGGGTTAACTAGCACAGATACGCAGTATTTT. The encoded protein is CASRTGLTSTDTQYF.

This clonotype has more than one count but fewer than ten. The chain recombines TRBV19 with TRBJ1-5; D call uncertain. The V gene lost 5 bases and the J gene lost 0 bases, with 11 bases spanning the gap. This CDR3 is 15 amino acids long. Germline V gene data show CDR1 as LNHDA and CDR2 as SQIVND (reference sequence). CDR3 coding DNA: TGTGCCAGTAGTGTCCCAAGGCCTAGCAATCAGCCCCAGCATTTT. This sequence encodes CASSVPRPSNQPQHF.